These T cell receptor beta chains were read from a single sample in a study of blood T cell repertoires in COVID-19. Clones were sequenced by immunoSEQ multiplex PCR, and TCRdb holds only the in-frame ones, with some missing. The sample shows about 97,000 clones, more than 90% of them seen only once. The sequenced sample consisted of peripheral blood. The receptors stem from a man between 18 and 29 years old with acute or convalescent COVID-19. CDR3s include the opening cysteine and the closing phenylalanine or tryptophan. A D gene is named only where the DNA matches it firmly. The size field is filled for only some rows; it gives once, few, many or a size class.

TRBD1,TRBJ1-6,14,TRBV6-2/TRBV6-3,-,CASSLDRGGSPLHF,TGTGCCAGCAGCCTGGACAGGGGCGGTTCACCCCTCCACTTT
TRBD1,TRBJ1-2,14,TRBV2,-,CASSPLGQGYGYTF,TGTGCCAGCAGTCCTCTAGGACAGGGTTATGGCTACACCTTC
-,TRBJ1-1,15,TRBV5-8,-,CASSAEQGLNTEAFF,TGTGCCAGCAGCGCCGAACAGGGCCTGAACACTGAAGCTTTCTTT
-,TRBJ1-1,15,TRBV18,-,CASSPEIELLNEAFF,TGTGCCAGCTCCCCCGAGATCGAACTCCTAAATGAAGCTTTCTTT
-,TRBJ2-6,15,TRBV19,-,CASRPPGAGANVLTF,TGTGCCAGTAGGCCTCCAGGGGCGGGGGCCAACGTCCTGACTTTC
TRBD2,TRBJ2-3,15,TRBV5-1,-,CASSLVAGLTDTQYF,TGCGCCAGCAGCTTGGTAGCGGGGCTCACAGATACGCAGTATTTT
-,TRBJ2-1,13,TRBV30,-,CAWDLSSYNEQFF,TGTGCCTGGGACTTGAGCTCCTACAATGAGCAGTTCTTC
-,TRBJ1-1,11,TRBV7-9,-,CASSVGGEAFF,TGTGCCAGCAGCGTGGGGGGTGAAGCTTTCTTT
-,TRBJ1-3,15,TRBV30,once,CAWSVWRNSGNTIYF,TGTGCCTGGAGTGTCTGGAGAAACTCTGGAAACACCATATATTTT
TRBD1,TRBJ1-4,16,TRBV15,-,CATSPDREIDFEKLFF,TGTGCCACCAGCCCAGACAGGGAAATTGATTTCGAAAAACTGTTTTTT
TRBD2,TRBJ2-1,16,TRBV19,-,CASSTQTSGSASKQFF,TGTGCCAGTAGTACCCAGACTAGCGGAAGTGCTTCTAAGCAGTTCTTC
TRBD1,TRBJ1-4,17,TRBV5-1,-,CASSLTPPGQSNEKLFF,TGCGCCAGCAGCTTGACACCTCCGGGACAGTCTAATGAAAAACTGTTTTTT
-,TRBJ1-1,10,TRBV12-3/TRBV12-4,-,CASSRDPGFF,TGTGCCAGCAGCCGAGACCCGGGGTTCTTT
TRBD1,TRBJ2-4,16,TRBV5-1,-,CASSLGQALAKNIQYF,TGCGCCAGCAGCCTGGGACAGGCGTTAGCCAAAAACATTCAGTACTTC
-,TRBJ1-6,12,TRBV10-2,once,CASRRENSPLHF,TGCGCCAGCAGGAGAGAAAATTCACCCCTCCACTTT
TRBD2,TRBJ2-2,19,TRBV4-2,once,CASSQDVVAGGANTGELFF,TGTGCCAGCAGCCAAGATGTGGTAGCGGGAGGTGCGAACACCGGGGAGCTGTTTTTT
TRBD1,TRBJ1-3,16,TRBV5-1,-,CASSFWTGDTGNTIYF,TGCGCCAGCAGTTTCTGGACAGGGGACACTGGAAACACCATATATTTT
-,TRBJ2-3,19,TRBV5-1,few,CASSLAGGLTVYSTDTQYF,TGCGCCAGCAGCTTGGCCGGGGGACTTACAGTGTATAGCACAGATACGCAGTATTTT
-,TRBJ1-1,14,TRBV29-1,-,CSVEEWLVNTEAFF,TGCAGCGTTGAAGAGTGGCTGGTGAACACTGAAGCTTTCTTT
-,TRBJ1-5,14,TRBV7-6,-,CASSSPGYNQPQHF,TGTGCCAGCAGCTCCCCGGGTTACAATCAGCCCCAGCATTTT
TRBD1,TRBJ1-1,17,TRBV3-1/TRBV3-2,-,CASSQDGWGDRGTEAFF,TGTGCCAGCAGCCAAGATGGGTGGGGGGACAGGGGCACTGAAGCTTTCTTT
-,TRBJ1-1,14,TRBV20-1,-,CSASVQGADGEAFF,TGCAGTGCTAGTGTCCAGGGCGCGGACGGTGAAGCTTTCTTT